The entry below describes one T cell receptor (beta chain). As yet, its antigen is unknown. This entry belongs to a study of cytomegalovirus exposure and HLA in healthy donors. Findings and caveats of the study: The investigators catalogued 164 TCR beta chains as cytomegalovirus-associated.

The ends lost 6 bases at V and 10 bases at J; junction bases unmatched: 7. This CDR3 region has 14 residues. Germline CDR1 is KGHSH and CDR2 is LQKENI. 60 Vbeta and 13 Jbeta primers were used in PCR. Method: immunoSEQ multiplex PCR; TCRdb's copy keeps in-frame clones and lacks some. This sample has under 200,000 clones, with roughly 75% found just once. Sequenced: PBMCs. This chain links TRBV18 with TRBJ1-6; 9 bases agree with TRBD1. This clonotype was sampled from a male donor in good health and CMV-seronegative. In DNA form, the CDR3 reads TGTGCCAGCTCCCTTGGACAGGGGAACTCACCCCTCCACTTT. Its protein product is CASSLGQGNSPLHF.